The next 24 T cell receptor beta chains were all read from a single sample in a study of blood T cell repertoires in COVID-19. Sequencing used immunoSEQ multiplex PCR; TCRdb keeps in-frame clones, though not all of them. The table lists about 220,000 clones, roughly 90% of them singletons, with approximately 15% in the top ten. Material for sequencing was PBMCs or T cells enriched from blood (not recorded which). The receptors derive from a man aged 30 to 45 who had been exposed to COVID-19.

The CDR3: CAYGLAGNTDTQYF. CDR3 coding DNA: TGTGCCTACGGACTAGCGGGGAACACAGATACGCAGTATTTT. The V and J genes are TRBV30 and TRBJ2-3; the match to TRBD2 covers 12 bases. This CDR3 has 14 amino acids. V trimming: 7 bases; J trimming: 2 bases; junction bases outside the gene matches: 4. The germline CDR1 and CDR2 sequences are GTSNPN and SVGIG (reference sequence). Full variable domain (remainder filled in from reference TRBV30 and TRBJ2-3): SQTIHQWPATLVQPVGSPLSLECTVEGTSNPNLYWYRQAAGRGLQLLFYSVGIGQISSEVPQNLSASRPQDRQFILSSKKLLLSDSGFYLCAYGLAGNTDTQYFGPGTRLTVL.

This clone was seen a few times. Other DNA sequences in this sample translate to the same CDR3. V usage is TRBV19 and J usage is TRBJ1-6; D possibly corresponds to TRBD1 (5 bases). The germline V gene encodes CDR1 LNHDA and CDR2 SQIVND (reference sequence). The CDR3 length is 14 residues. Trimming pared 1 base from V and 7 bases from J, leaving 8 bases between. The CDR3 region is CASSIAGGNSPLHF. The CDR3 coding sequence is TGTGCCAGTAGTATAGCTGGGGGGAATTCACCCCTCCACTTT.

The J gene is TRBJ2-5, the V gene TRBV6-5; D is possibly TRBD1 (6 bases). Germline V gives CDR1 MNHEY, CDR2 SVGAGI. V shed 6 bases and J shed 5 bases, with 16 bases lying between them. The CDR3 spans 14 residues. CDR3: CASRPSHGGETQYF. In DNA form, the CDR3 reads TGTGCCAGCAGGCCCAGCCATGGGGGCGAGACCCAGTACTTC.

The chain has TRBV30 and TRBJ1-2; D is undetermined. The CDR3 covers 12 residues. CDR1 and CDR2 (germline): GTSNPN, SVGIG (reference sequence). The germline V and J ends were trimmed by 2 bases and 0 bases, with 4 bases remaining between them. The CDR3 region is CAWSYTNYGYTF. CDR3 nucleotide sequence: TGTGCCTGGAGTTACACTAACTATGGCTACACCTTC.

This clone was found a few times. The gene calls are TRBV7-6 and TRBJ1-1; D not resolved. Germline assignment: CDR1 SGHVS and CDR2 FNYEAQ. The CDR3 sequence is 14 residues long. Trimming removed 5 bases at V and 3 bases at J, with 13 bases between. This CDR3 reads CASSLNAGDTEAFF. The CDR3 nucleotides read TGTGCCAGCAGCCTCAATGCCGGGGACACTGAAGCTTTCTTT.

This clone showed up just a few times. The chain joins TRBV5-5 to TRBJ1-6, with a tentative D call TRBD1 (6 bases). CDR3 length: 15 residues. Germline V gives CDR1 SGHKS, CDR2 YYEKEE (reference sequence). Trimming cost V 4 bases and J 4 bases, with 12 bases left between them. CDR3 DNA: TGTGCCAGCAGCCAACCAGGGGCTTATAATTCACCCCTCCACTTT. Protein: CASSQPGAYNSPLHF.

The V and J genes are TRBV28 and TRBJ1-6; D call uncertain. Trimming shortened V by 5 bases and J by 9 bases, and 20 bases separated the two germline ends. The CDR3 is made up of 16 amino acids. Germline V gene lookup returns CDR1 MDHEN and CDR2 SYDVKM. The CDR3 region has the DNA TGTGCCAGCAGTACCACAAAATTCGGGGAGAGTTCACCCCTCCACTTT. Translated, it gives CASSTTKFGESSPLHF.

V is TRBV5-1 and J is TRBJ2-3; 7 nucleotides match TRBD1. Per the germline V gene, CDR1 is SGHRS and CDR2 is YFSETQ. The CDR3 has 15 residues. With 6 bases clipped from V and 0 bases from J, the junction kept 7 bases outside the gene matches. CDR3 nucleotide sequence: TGCGCCAGCACCGGGACAGCAACTAGCACAGATACGCAGTATTTT. Its translation is CASTGTATSTDTQYF.

V and J are TRBV7-9 and TRBJ1-4, with D perhaps matching TRBD1 (6 bases). V was cut by 5 bases and J by 7 bases, with 14 bases left in between. The CDR3 runs 14 residues. The germline V gene has CDR1 SEHNR and CDR2 FQNEAQ (reference sequence). The CDR3 nucleotides read TGTGCCAGCAGCGCGACTACAGGGTTTGAAAAACTGTTTTTT. This gives the protein CASSATTGFEKLFF.

The chain carries TRBV3-1 (or the pseudogene TRBV3-2) and TRBJ2-7; 7 positions agree with TRBD1. Germline V gene sequence: CDR1 LGHDT, CDR2 YNNKEL (reference sequence). The CDR3 length is 13 residues. Trimming at V came to 4 bases and at J to 3 bases, leaving 3 bases not matched to a gene. The CDR3 DNA reads TGTGCCAGCAGCCCCCGACAGGGCTACGAGCAGTACTTC. Translated, it gives CASSPRQGYEQYF.

V is TRBV13 and J is TRBJ2-5; the D is unclear. The length of the CDR3 is 12 residues. Germline lookup yields CDR1 PRHDT and CDR2 FYEKMQ (reference sequence). V dropped 2 bases and J dropped 5 bases, with 6 bases sitting between them. DNA of the CDR3: TGTGCCAGCAGCTTATCAGGCGAGACCCAGTACTTC. Amino acid sequence: CASSLSGETQYF.

The rearrangement uses TRBV7-8 and TRBJ1-2, with a weak D call TRBD1 (6 bases). Germline CDR1 reads SGHVS; CDR2 reads FQNEAQ. There are 11 residues in the CDR3. With 6 bases removed from V and 13 bases from J, the gap between germline ends came to 15 bases. CDR3 DNA: TGTGCCAGCAGTTCTATGGACAGCCCCACCTTC. Translating gives CASSSMDSPTF.

This rearrangement joins TRBV7-9 to TRBJ2-2; 10 bases fit TRBD1. The germline gives CDR1 SEHNR, CDR2 FQNEAQ (reference sequence). V lost 3 bases to trimming and J lost 4 bases; unmatched junction nucleotides: 2. This CDR3 spans 15 amino acids. The CDR3 DNA follows: TGTGCCAGCAGCTTCGACAGGGGGCGCACCGGGGAGCTGTTTTTT. This codes for CASSFDRGRTGELFF. The whole variable domain, filled in from reference TRBV7-9 and TRBJ2-2, reads DTGVSQNPRHKITKRGQNVTFRCDPISEHNRLYWYRQTLGQGPEFLTYFQNEAQLEKSRLLSDRFSAERPKGSFSTLEIQRTEQGDSAMYLCASSFDRGRTGELFFGEGSRLTVL.

Only one count was recorded for this clone. The genes are TRBV15 and TRBJ2-3; unclear D gene. CDR1 and CDR2 (germline): LNHNV, YYDKDF (reference sequence). The CDR3 is 16 residues long. V was cut by 2 bases and J by 0 bases, with 12 bases left in between. For the CDR3, the DNA is TGTGCCACCAGCAGATCCCTGAGGCGGAGCACAGATACGCAGTATTTT. Translating it yields CATSRSLRRSTDTQYF.

V and J are TRBV19 and TRBJ2-7; 7 bases line up with TRBD2. Trimming cost V 8 bases and J 4 bases; bases outside gene matches: 8. Germline V gene lookup returns CDR1 LNHDA and CDR2 SQIVND (reference sequence). CDR3 length: 13 residues. The CDR3 DNA sequence: TGTGCCAGTGGGTTCGGGGGGAGTTACGAGCAGTACTTC. Amino acid sequence: CASGFGGSYEQYF.

The count of this clone is one. The chain links TRBV3-1 (or the pseudogene TRBV3-2) to TRBJ2-7; D not certain. The CDR3 extends over 11 amino acids. V was clipped by 2 bases and J by 8 bases, with 7 bases between them. Germline CDR1 LGHDT, CDR2 YNNKEL (reference sequence). CDR3 DNA: TGTGCCAGCAGCCAAACAGACAAGCAGTACTTC. Translation gives CASSQTDKQYF.

The V call is TRBV19, the J call TRBJ2-5; D is possibly TRBD1 (5 bases). The CDR3 runs 13 residues. With 4 bases removed from V and 1 base from J, the gap between germline ends came to 7 bases. Germline V gene lookup returns CDR1 LNHDA and CDR2 SQIVND (reference sequence). In DNA, the CDR3 is TGTGCCAGTAGTACTGGGGCCCAAGAGACCCAGTACTTC. Translating it yields CASSTGAQETQYF.

The gene calls are TRBV10-1 and TRBJ2-1; the D gene is possibly TRBD2 (6 bases). V was pared by 5 bases and J by 0 bases, with 17 bases between. The CDR3 covers 17 residues. Germline CDR1 WNHNN, CDR2 SYGVQD (reference sequence). CDR3 in amino acids: CASSIVRRVSSYNEQFF. The CDR3 nucleotides are TGCGCCAGCAGTATTGTCCGGAGGGTGAGCTCCTACAATGAGCAGTTCTTC.

V and J are TRBV7-9 and TRBJ1-2; unclear D gene. The CDR3 loop spans 14 amino acids. Trimming removed 4 bases from V and 2 bases from J, with 11 bases in between. CDR1 and CDR2 from the germline V gene are SEHNR and FQNEAQ (reference sequence). CDR3 bases: TGTGCCAGCAGCTCCTCGGGAGGGAACTATGGCTACACCTTC. Translation: CASSSSGGNYGYTF.

CDR3 region: CASSQAGQKNTGELFF. DNA for the CDR3: TGCGCCAGCAGCCAAGCAGGGCAGAAAAACACCGGGGAGCTGTTTTTT. V gene TRBV4-1 combines with J gene TRBJ2-2; D is possibly TRBD1 (5 bases). Germline loops: CDR1 MGHRA, CDR2 YSYEKL. Deletions cut 1 base from V and 2 bases from J, with 11 bases between. This CDR3 region has 16 residues.

This rearrangement joins TRBV5-6 to TRBJ2-1, with D possibly TRBD1 on 6 matching bases. Trimming pared 3 bases from V and 4 bases from J, leaving 14 bases between. The germline V gene has CDR1 SGHDT and CDR2 YYEEEE. CDR3 length: 15 amino acids. CDR3 residues: CASSWVVGGYNEQFF. CDR3 DNA sequence: TGTGCCAGCAGCTGGGTAGTAGGGGGTTACAATGAGCAGTTCTTC.

The chain recombines TRBV15 with TRBJ1-3; D is uncertain. Germline lookup yields CDR1 LNHNV and CDR2 YYDKDF (reference sequence). The ends were cut back, 1 base at V and 0 bases at J, with 10 bases in the middle. This CDR3 is built from 16 residues. DNA of the CDR3: TGTGCCACCAGCAGAGGGGAGCGAGGCTCTGGAAACACCATATATTTT. Amino acid sequence: CATSRGERGSGNTIYF.

The genes are TRBV6-5 and TRBJ1-1; D unclear. CDR1 is MNHEY and CDR2 is SVGAGI in the germline V gene. Trimming stripped 7 bases from V and 2 bases from J, with 2 bases between. This CDR3 contains 10 residues. The CDR3 protein is CASINTEAFF. The CDR3 region has the DNA TGTGCCAGCATAAACACTGAAGCTTTCTTT.

The chain is built from TRBV3-1 (or the pseudogene TRBV3-2) and TRBJ2-5, with TRBD2 identical over 7 bases. CDR3 length: 15 amino acids. Germline trimming cut 4 bases from V and 7 bases from J; bases unmatched to any gene: 12. Germline assignment: CDR1 LGHDT and CDR2 YNNKEL (reference sequence). The CDR3 reads CASSRRASGAGTQYF. DNA for the CDR3: TGTGCCAGCAGCCGTCGTGCCAGCGGGGCCGGGACCCAGTACTTC.